A selection of T cell receptor beta chains follows, all from one sample in a study of a mutant IDH1 vaccine in newly diagnosed glioma. TCRdb's table, derived via immunoSEQ multiplex PCR, lists solely in-frame clones and lacks some. This table has around 17,000 clones, around 95% appearing once. The sequences come from peripheral blood mononuclear cells (PBMCs), collected from a glioma patient treated with radiotherapy, temozolomide or both. These TCRs come from a woman aged 18-29 years with glioma. Some clones in this sample may be carry-over from other donors' samples. The CDR3 runs from the conserved cysteine through the conserved F or W. D genes are given only for firm matches. Size is stated for part of the rows, as once, few or many counts, or as a class when the clone is expanded.

len: 15; j_gene: TRBJ1-5; v_gene: TRBV28; abundance: -; d_gene: -; CDR3aa: CASRSQGSSNQPQHF; CDR3nt: TGTGCCAGCAGATCTCAGGGGTCTAGCAATCAGCCCCAGCATTTT
len: 15; j_gene: TRBJ2-7; v_gene: TRBV5-1; abundance: -; d_gene: TRBD2; CDR3aa: CASSPSGRVVYEQYF; CDR3nt: TGCGCCAGCAGCCCAAGCGGGAGGGTGGTCTACGAGCAGTACTTC
len: 13; j_gene: TRBJ2-1; v_gene: TRBV5-4; abundance: -; d_gene: -; CDR3aa: CASSSSGGYEQFF; CDR3nt: TGTGCCAGCAGCTCGTCCGGGGGTTATGAGCAGTTCTTC
len: 14; j_gene: TRBJ1-2; v_gene: TRBV10-3; abundance: -; d_gene: -; CDR3aa: CAISDSKGDLGYTF; CDR3nt: TGTGCCATCAGTGACTCCAAGGGAGACCTCGGCTACACCTTC
len: 17; j_gene: TRBJ2-1; v_gene: TRBV27; abundance: -; d_gene: TRBD2; CDR3aa: CASSYPHGSGVYNEQFF; CDR3nt: TGTGCCAGCAGTTACCCGCATGGAAGCGGGGTATACAATGAGCAGTTCTTC
len: 16; j_gene: TRBJ1-2; v_gene: TRBV28; abundance: once; d_gene: TRBD1; CDR3aa: CASRLSTGTVTYGYTF; CDR3nt: TGTGCCAGCAGGTTATCCACCGGGACAGTTACCTATGGCTACACCTTC
len: 14; j_gene: TRBJ1-4; v_gene: TRBV5-4; abundance: -; d_gene: TRBD1; CDR3aa: CASSQDRGNEKLFF; CDR3nt: TGTGCCAGCAGCCAGGACAGGGGTAATGAAAAACTGTTTTTT
len: 16; j_gene: TRBJ2-2; v_gene: TRBV6-5; abundance: -; d_gene: TRBD2; CDR3aa: CASSLVTSGGTGELFF; CDR3nt: TGTGCCAGCAGTTTGGTGACTAGCGGGGGCACCGGGGAGCTGTTTTTT
len: 14; j_gene: TRBJ2-7; v_gene: TRBV28; abundance: -; d_gene: TRBD1; CDR3aa: CASSAPDRGGEQYF; CDR3nt: TGTGCCAGCAGTGCCCCGGACAGGGGAGGCGAGCAGTACTTC
len: 12; j_gene: TRBJ1-4; v_gene: TRBV6-6; abundance: -; d_gene: -; CDR3aa: CASSEVGGKLFF; CDR3nt: TGTGCCAGCAGCGAGGTCGGGGGAAAACTGTTTTTT
len: 14; j_gene: TRBJ2-7; v_gene: TRBV25-1; abundance: -; d_gene: TRBD1; CDR3aa: CASRENRGHYEQYF; CDR3nt: TGTGCCAGCAGGGAAAACAGGGGGCACTACGAGCAGTACTTC
len: 16; j_gene: TRBJ2-1; v_gene: TRBV5-1; abundance: -; d_gene: -; CDR3aa: CASRISRDSTFYEQFF; CDR3nt: TGCGCCAGCAGAATAAGCCGAGACAGTACGTTTTATGAGCAGTTCTTC
len: 14; j_gene: TRBJ1-3; v_gene: TRBV19; abundance: -; d_gene: -; CDR3aa: CASSQDSSGNTIYF; CDR3nt: TGTGCCAGTAGTCAGGACAGTTCTGGAAACACCATATATTTT
len: 15; j_gene: TRBJ1-2; v_gene: TRBV4-1; abundance: -; d_gene: -; CDR3aa: CASSQGIGGIGGYTF; CDR3nt: TGCGCCAGCAGCCAAGGAATCGGGGGAATTGGGGGCTACACCTTC
len: 17; j_gene: TRBJ2-3; v_gene: TRBV11-1; abundance: -; d_gene: -; CDR3aa: CASSSALSARMADTQYF; CDR3nt: TGTGCCAGCAGCTCTGCCCTCAGTGCGAGAATGGCAGATACGCAGTATTTT
len: 14; j_gene: TRBJ1-1; v_gene: TRBV29-1; abundance: -; d_gene: TRBD1; CDR3aa: CSVEPGTGGREAFF; CDR3nt: TGCAGCGTTGAACCTGGGACAGGGGGCAGGGAAGCTTTCTTT
len: 15; j_gene: TRBJ2-6; v_gene: TRBV6-4; abundance: -; d_gene: -; CDR3aa: CASSDSQGGANVLTF; CDR3nt: TGTGCCAGCAGTGACTCACAGGGTGGGGCCAACGTCCTGACTTTC
len: 15; j_gene: TRBJ2-7; v_gene: TRBV5-1; abundance: -; d_gene: -; CDR3aa: CASSLADRLPYEQYF; CDR3nt: TGCGCCAGCAGCTTGGCCGACAGGCTGCCTTACGAGCAGTACTTC
len: 18; j_gene: TRBJ2-1; v_gene: TRBV6-4; abundance: -; d_gene: -; CDR3aa: CASSPLKGVRRLYNEQFF; CDR3nt: TGTGCCAGCAGTCCCCTCAAAGGGGTTCGGAGGCTATACAATGAGCAGTTCTTC
len: 17; j_gene: TRBJ1-3; v_gene: TRBV21-1; abundance: -; d_gene: -; CDR3aa: CASSEEEERTSGNTIYF; CDR3nt: TGTGCCAGCAGCGAAGAGGAGGAGAGGACCTCTGGAAACACCATATATTTT
len: 12; j_gene: TRBJ2-1; v_gene: TRBV9; abundance: -; d_gene: -; CDR3aa: CASSPFGNEQFF; CDR3nt: TGTGCCAGCAGTCCTTTTGGGAATGAGCAGTTCTTC
len: 14; j_gene: TRBJ1-1; v_gene: TRBV27; abundance: -; d_gene: TRBD1; CDR3aa: CASSRQGANTEAFF; CDR3nt: TGTGCCAGCAGCCGACAGGGGGCGAACACTGAAGCTTTCTTT
len: 11; j_gene: TRBJ1-5; v_gene: TRBV6-5; abundance: -; d_gene: -; CDR3aa: CATGFNQPQHF; CDR3nt: TGTGCAACAGGCTTCAATCAGCCCCAGCATTTT
len: 15; j_gene: TRBJ1-4; v_gene: TRBV14; abundance: -; d_gene: -; CDR3aa: CASSHQLGTYEKLFF; CDR3nt: TGTGCCAGCAGCCACCAACTGGGAACCTATGAAAAACTGTTTTTT
len: 14; j_gene: TRBJ1-1; v_gene: TRBV6-4; abundance: -; d_gene: TRBD1; CDR3aa: CASSSQGAPGEAFF; CDR3nt: TGTGCCAGCAGTTCTCAGGGGGCGCCAGGTGAAGCTTTCTTT
len: 17; j_gene: TRBJ1-4; v_gene: TRBV5-5; abundance: -; d_gene: -; CDR3aa: CASSLGQFTGSNEKLFF; CDR3nt: TGTGCCAGCAGCTTGGGCCAATTCACAGGATCTAATGAAAAACTGTTTTTT
len: 15; j_gene: TRBJ1-1; v_gene: TRBV2; abundance: -; d_gene: -; CDR3aa: CASSAGVPMNTEAFF; CDR3nt: TGTGCCAGCAGTGCCGGGGTCCCCATGAACACTGAAGCTTTCTTT
len: 15; j_gene: TRBJ1-5; v_gene: TRBV15; abundance: -; d_gene: TRBD1; CDR3aa: CATSRGTGPNQPQHF; CDR3nt: TGTGCCACCAGTAGGGGGACAGGCCCCAATCAGCCCCAGCATTTT
len: 13; j_gene: TRBJ1-2; v_gene: TRBV7-9; abundance: -; d_gene: -; CDR3aa: CASSLAGDPGYTF; CDR3nt: TGTGCCAGCAGCTTAGCCGGGGACCCTGGCTACACCTTC
len: 15; j_gene: TRBJ2-2; v_gene: TRBV7-3; abundance: -; d_gene: TRBD2; CDR3aa: CASSLTGGLAGELFF; CDR3nt: TGTGCCAGCAGCTTAACTGGGGGACTAGCCGGGGAGCTGTTTTTT
len: 16; j_gene: TRBJ2-3; v_gene: TRBV7-9; abundance: -; d_gene: TRBD2; CDR3aa: CASSLAVTGGTDTQYF; CDR3nt: TGTGCCAGCAGCTTAGCGGTTACGGGAGGTACAGATACGCAGTATTTT
len: 16; j_gene: TRBJ2-3; v_gene: TRBV5-1; abundance: -; d_gene: TRBD1; CDR3aa: CASSQTGTVTTDTQYF; CDR3nt: TGCGCCAGCAGCCAGACCGGGACAGTGACCACAGATACGCAGTATTTT
len: 10; j_gene: TRBJ1-2; v_gene: TRBV19; abundance: -; d_gene: -; CDR3aa: CASKAAGYTF; CDR3nt: TGTGCCAGTAAGGCCGCCGGCTACACCTTC
len: 13; j_gene: TRBJ1-2; v_gene: TRBV19; abundance: -; d_gene: -; CDR3aa: CASSGEVWFGYTF; CDR3nt: TGTGCCAGTAGTGGAGAGGTTTGGTTTGGCTACACCTTC
len: 12; j_gene: TRBJ2-5; v_gene: TRBV25-1; abundance: -; d_gene: -; CDR3aa: CEWLGGLETQYF; CDR3nt: TGTGAATGGCTAGGAGGGCTTGAGACCCAGTACTTC
len: 14; j_gene: TRBJ1-2; v_gene: TRBV29-1; abundance: -; d_gene: TRBD1; CDR3aa: CSVEDSTGGRGYTF; CDR3nt: TGCAGCGTTGAAGATTCGACAGGGGGCAGGGGCTACACCTTC
len: 16; j_gene: TRBJ2-6; v_gene: TRBV2; abundance: -; d_gene: TRBD1; CDR3aa: CASRPGQGAGANVLTF; CDR3nt: TGTGCCAGCAGACCGGGACAGGGTGCTGGGGCCAACGTCCTGACTTTC
len: 15; j_gene: TRBJ2-5; v_gene: TRBV23-1; abundance: -; d_gene: -; CDR3aa: CASSRRVRRGETQYF; CDR3nt: TGCGCCAGCAGTCGACGGGTGCGCCGGGGGGAGACCCAGTACTTC
len: 18; j_gene: TRBJ2-7; v_gene: TRBV13; abundance: -; d_gene: TRBD2; CDR3aa: CASSLSWGEASGSYEQYF; CDR3nt: TGTGCCAGCAGCTTATCTTGGGGGGAGGCTAGCGGCTCCTACGAGCAGTACTTC
len: 15; j_gene: TRBJ1-2; v_gene: TRBV6-1; abundance: -; d_gene: -; CDR3aa: CASSEALLGGAGYTF; CDR3nt: TGTGCCAGCAGTGAAGCACTCTTAGGGGGGGCTGGCTACACCTTC
len: 14; j_gene: TRBJ2-3; v_gene: TRBV7-2; abundance: -; d_gene: -; CDR3aa: CASISELGVATQYF; CDR3nt: TGTGCCAGCATCTCTGAGCTAGGGGTCGCTACGCAGTATTTT
len: 15; j_gene: TRBJ1-1; v_gene: TRBV19; abundance: -; d_gene: TRBD1; CDR3aa: CASSMGTGGPTEAFF; CDR3nt: TGTGCCAGTAGTATGGGGACAGGGGGCCCCACTGAAGCTTTCTTT
len: 16; j_gene: TRBJ2-1; v_gene: TRBV9; abundance: -; d_gene: TRBD2; CDR3aa: CASSVEASGDYNEQFF; CDR3nt: TGTGCCAGCAGCGTAGAGGCTAGCGGGGACTACAATGAGCAGTTCTTC
len: 14; j_gene: TRBJ1-6; v_gene: TRBV6-5; abundance: -; d_gene: -; CDR3aa: CASSYKGLSSPLHF; CDR3nt: TGTGCCAGCAGTTACAAGGGCCTCAGTTCACCCCTCCACTTT
len: 15; j_gene: TRBJ2-7; v_gene: TRBV9; abundance: -; d_gene: TRBD2; CDR3aa: CASSVGAAGGNEQYF; CDR3nt: TGTGCCAGCAGCGTAGGAGCAGCGGGAGGCAACGAGCAGTACTTC
len: 18; j_gene: TRBJ2-7; v_gene: TRBV18; abundance: -; d_gene: -; CDR3aa: CASSPRIGSFGGSYEQYF; CDR3nt: TGTGCCAGCTCCCCGCGAATAGGTAGCTTTGGGGGCTCCTACGAGCAGTACTTC
len: 13; j_gene: TRBJ1-2; v_gene: TRBV2; abundance: -; d_gene: -; CDR3aa: CASSGDTSYGYTF; CDR3nt: TGTGCCAGCAGTGGCGATACCTCCTATGGCTACACCTTC
len: 15; j_gene: TRBJ2-7; v_gene: TRBV4-1; abundance: -; d_gene: TRBD1; CDR3aa: CASSQGDRAGYEQYF; CDR3nt: TGCGCCAGCAGCCAAGGGGACAGGGCGGGCTACGAGCAGTACTTC
len: 15; j_gene: TRBJ2-2; v_gene: TRBV19; abundance: -; d_gene: TRBD1; CDR3aa: CASSPGTGGTGELFF; CDR3nt: TGTGCCAGTAGTCCCGGGACAGGGGGCACCGGGGAGCTGTTTTTT
len: 16; j_gene: TRBJ1-3; v_gene: TRBV19; abundance: -; d_gene: -; CDR3aa: CASSLDSISSGNTIYF; CDR3nt: TGTGCCAGTAGCCTTGACAGCATTTCCTCTGGAAACACCATATATTTT